One and the same sample provided the 2 T cell receptor beta chains below, sequenced in a study of cytomegalovirus exposure and HLA in healthy donors. The PCR employed 60 Vbeta primers together with 13 Jbeta primers. Sequenced by immunoSEQ multiplex PCR; TCRdb stores in-frame clones only, minus some. This sample contains approximately 170,000 clones. Sequencing was carried out using PBMCs. The receptors originated from a young woman in good health and CMV-seropositive.

The rearrangement joins TRBV5-6 to TRBJ1-2; possible D gene TRBD1, 5 bases. This CDR3 is built from 15 residues. Trimming removed 2 bases at V and 4 bases at J, with 15 bases between. Germline CDR1 SGHDT, CDR2 YYEEEE. The CDR3 reads CASSLGIQVVYGYTF. The DNA for the CDR3 is TGTGCCAGCAGCTTAGGAATACAGGTGGTCTATGGCTACACCTTC.

The J gene is TRBJ1-2, the V gene TRBV28; D unclear. Trimming left V 3 bases short and J 1 base short, with 12 bases between. The CDR3 is 15 amino acids. Germline V gene data show CDR1 as MDHEN and CDR2 as SYDVKM. CDR3 loop: CASSLPPGNNYGYTF. The CDR3 coding sequence is TGTGCCAGCAGTTTGCCCCCGGGAAATAACTATGGCTACACCTTC.